This T cell receptor beta chain was sequenced for a study of OX40 agonist ivuxolimab in advanced cancers. For the study at large: Given to patients was ivuxolimab, an agonistic anti-OX40 (CD134) antibody. In this trial design, patients received ivuxolimab intravenously at 0.01 to 10 mg/kg every 2 weeks. Three patients, one with hepatocellular carcinoma and two with cutaneous melanoma, achieved partial responses. General study results and limits: Antigen specificity remained undetermined for the expanded peripheral T cells.

V trimming: 3 bases; J trimming: 4 bases; junction bases outside the gene matches: 2. The CDR3 spans 13 residues. CDR1 is SEHNR and CDR2 is FQNEAQ in the germline V gene (reference sequence). A remark on this clone: Its specificity is unknown.

Method: immunoSEQ multiplex PCR; TCRdb's copy keeps in-frame clones and lacks some. The sample has fewer than 30,000 clones, 85% seen once. Sequencing was performed on CD4+ or CD8+ T cells sorted from blood, taken in a trial of the OX40 agonist ivuxolimab. This TCR derives from an adult with an advanced solid tumor such as melanoma, head and neck, liver or kidney cancer. The rearrangement joins TRBV7-9 to TRBJ1-2; TRBD1 matches 7 bases. In DNA form, the CDR3 reads TGTGCCAGCAGCTTGGGACAGATCTATGGCTACACCTTC. Its translation: CASSLGQIYGYTF.